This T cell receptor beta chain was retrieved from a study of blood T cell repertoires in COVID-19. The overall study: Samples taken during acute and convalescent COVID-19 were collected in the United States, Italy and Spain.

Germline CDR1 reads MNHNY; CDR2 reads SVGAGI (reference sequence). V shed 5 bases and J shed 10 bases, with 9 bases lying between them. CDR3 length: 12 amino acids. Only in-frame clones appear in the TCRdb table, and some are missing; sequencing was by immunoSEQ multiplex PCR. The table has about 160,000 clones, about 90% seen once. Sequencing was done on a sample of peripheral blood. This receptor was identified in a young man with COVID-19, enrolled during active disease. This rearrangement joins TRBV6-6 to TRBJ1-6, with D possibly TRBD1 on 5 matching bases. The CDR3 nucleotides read TGTGCCAGCAGTACACCAGGGTCACCCCTCCACTTT. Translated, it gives CASSTPGSPLHF.